These 20 T cell receptor beta chains were sequenced from one sample in a study of cytomegalovirus exposure and HLA in healthy donors. The PCR employed 60 Vbeta primers together with 13 Jbeta primers. Clones were sequenced by immunoSEQ multiplex PCR, and TCRdb holds only the in-frame ones, with some missing. Here the sample spans 200,000 to 250,000 clones, approximately 83% being singletons. Source material: PBMCs. These receptors originate from a boy between 2 and 10 years old in good health and CMV-seronegative.

This clone appeared a few times. J is TRBJ2-7 and V is TRBV29-1; the match to TRBD2 covers 9 bases. Trimming cost V 4 bases and J 2 bases; bases outside gene matches: 12. The CDR3 consists of 16 residues. Germline CDR1 SQVTM, CDR2 ANQGSEA. This CDR3 reads CSVALLAGWDTYEQYF. The CDR3, as DNA: TGCAGCGTTGCTTTGCTAGCGGGATGGGATACCTACGAGCAGTACTTC.

This chain joins TRBV19 and TRBJ2-2, with 10 positions matching TRBD1. Germline V gives CDR1 LNHDA, CDR2 SQIVND (reference sequence). This CDR3 has 17 amino acids. The J segment lost 4 bases and the V segment lost 0 bases, leaving 5 bases of the junction unmatched. The CDR3 DNA sequence: TGTGCCAGTAGTATAGAGGCGTGGACAGGGGGCACCGGGGAGCTGTTTTTT. It specifies CASSIEAWTGGTGELFF.

This rearrangement joins TRBV10-2 to TRBJ1-2; no firm D call. The CDR3 has 13 amino acids. V was shortened by 6 bases and J by 5 bases, with 13 bases between the two germline ends. Germline V CDR1 and CDR2: WSHSY, SAAADI. As DNA, the CDR3 is TGCGCCAGCAGCGAGGCGGGAAGTTATGGCTACACCTTC. It is translated as CASSEAGSYGYTF.

CDR3 sequence reads: CASSFGMRSETQYF. CDR3 nucleotides: TGTGCCAGCAGCTTTGGTATGCGGTCGGAGACCCAGTACTTC. The chain is built from TRBV11-2 and TRBJ2-5; D uncertain. Germline V lookup: CDR1 SGHAT, CDR2 FQNNGV. This CDR3 has 14 amino acids. V was clipped by 3 bases and J by 5 bases, with 13 bases between them.

Only one count was recorded for this clone. V gene TRBV5-6 combines with J gene TRBJ1-2; the D is unclear. This CDR3 region has 12 residues. The V end was cut by 1 base, the J end by 7 bases, with 8 bases between. The germline CDR1 and CDR2 sequences are SGHDT and YYEEEE. CDR3 coding DNA: TGTGCCAGCAGCTTGTATAGTGGTGGCTACACCTTC. Its translation: CASSLYSGGYTF. Together with reference TRBV5-6 and TRBJ1-2, the CDR3 gives the full variable domain: DAGVTQSPTHLIKTRGQQVTLRCSPKSGHDTVSWYQQALGQGPQFIFQYYEEEERQRGNFPDRFSGHQFPNYSSELNVNALLLGDSALYLCASSLYSGGYTFGSGTRLTVV.

The rearrangement joins TRBV11-3 to TRBJ2-2; 8 bases line up with TRBD1. V was pared by 4 bases and J by 4 bases, with 5 bases of the junction left unmatched. The length of the CDR3 is 15 residues. The germline V gene has CDR1 SGHNT and CDR2 YENEEA. CDR3 residues: CASSSGQGGTGELFF. The DNA for the CDR3 is TGTGCCAGCAGCTCCGGACAGGGTGGCACCGGGGAGCTGTTTTTT.

This sequence joins TRBV6-6 and TRBJ2-7; weak D call: TRBD1 (6 bases). Trimming removed 4 bases from V and 3 bases from J, with 13 bases in between. The CDR3 is 14 amino acids. The V gene's germline CDR1 is MNHNY and CDR2 SVGAGI (reference sequence). This CDR3 reads CASSLDRRYYEQYF. The DNA of the CDR3 is TGTGCCAGCAGTTTAGACAGGCGGTACTACGAGCAGTACTTC.

The chain combines TRBV20-1 with TRBJ1-1; 9 nucleotides match TRBD1. CDR3 length equals 10 residues. From germline, CDR1 is DFQATT and CDR2 SNEGSKA (reference sequence). CDR3 nucleotide sequence: TGCAGAACAGGGGGCGGTGAAGCTTTCTTT. Protein sequence: CRTGGGEAFF.

V usage is TRBV7-6 and J usage is TRBJ2-7; D is perhaps TRBD1 (5 bases). Germline V gene lookup returns CDR1 SGHVS and CDR2 FNYEAQ. Trimming took off 2 bases at V and 2 bases at J, with 13 bases between the two ends. This CDR3 region has 15 residues. DNA of the CDR3: TGTGCCAGCAGCTTAAGGTCAGGGTGGACCTACGAGCAGTACTTC. Encoded protein: CASSLRSGWTYEQYF. Together with reference TRBV7-6 and TRBJ2-7, the CDR3 gives the full variable domain: GAGVSQSPRYKVTKRGQDVALRCDPISGHVSLYWYRQALGQGPEFLTYFNYEAQQDKSGLPNDRFSAERPEGSISTLTIQRTEQRDSAMYRCASSLRSGWTYEQYFGPGTRLTVT.

The chain recombines TRBV25-1 with TRBJ2-2; the D is unclear. Trimming removed 6 bases at V and 0 bases at J, with 2 bases between. Looked up from germline, CDR1 is MGHDK and CDR2 is SYGVNS. The CDR3 covers 12 residues. Here the CDR3 reads CASSSNTGELFF. In nucleotides, the CDR3 is TGTGCCAGCAGCTCGAACACCGGGGAGCTGTTTTTT.

The rearrangement uses TRBV6-1 and TRBJ2-7; 7 bases align to TRBD1. The V segment lost 5 bases and the J segment 0 bases; nucleotides outside the gene matches: 1. CDR1 and CDR2 (germline): MNHNS, SASEGT. This CDR3 is 13 amino acids long. CDR3 sequence (DNA): TGTGCCAGCAGTTGGGACAGCTCCTACGAGCAGTACTTC. Protein sequence: CASSWDSSYEQYF.

This chain joins TRBV2 and TRBJ2-7; 9 positions match TRBD2. CDR1 and CDR2 from the germline V gene are SNHLY and FYNNEI. V shed 6 bases and J 3 bases; nucleotides not matched to a gene: 3. This CDR3 has 13 amino acids. This CDR3 reads CASRTSGVYEQYF. In DNA form, the CDR3 reads TGTGCCAGCAGGACTAGCGGTGTCTACGAGCAGTACTTC.

This clone was found once. The chain recombines TRBV21-1 with TRBJ2-5; TRBD2, the table's D call, was not compared with the DNA. TRBV21-1 is annotated as a pseudogene. CDR3 length equals 14 residues. The chain's CDR3 is CASRTERGWKTQYF. The CDR3 DNA sequence: TGTGCCAGCAGGACGGAGCGAGGGTGGAAGACCCAGTACTTC.

The chain is built from TRBV10-3 and TRBJ2-3; D is ambiguous. Trimming took 11 bases from V and 0 from J, leaving 6 bases between them. This CDR3 is 11 amino acids long. Germline CDR1 and CDR2: ENHRY and SYGVKD. The CDR3 loop reads CAVSSTDTQYF. CDR3 sequence (DNA): TGTGCCGTTTCAAGCACAGATACGCAGTATTTT.

The chain is built from TRBV5-4 and TRBJ2-1; 10 positions agree with TRBD2. V shed 8 bases and J 4 bases; nucleotides not matched to a gene: 6. This CDR3 is 14 amino acids long. Germline V CDR1 and CDR2: SGHNT, YYREEE (reference sequence). In DNA, the CDR3 is TGTGCCAGTCACCGGACTAGCGGTTACAATGAGCAGTTCTTC. Protein product: CASHRTSGYNEQFF.

This chain connects TRBV4-2 to TRBJ2-3; TRBD2 matches at 7 bases. This CDR3 has 15 residues. Germline trimming cut 0 bases from V and 2 bases from J; bases unmatched to any gene: 2. From germline, CDR1 is LGHNA and CDR2 YNFKEQ. CDR3 region: CASSQDLADTDTQYF. DNA for the CDR3: TGTGCCAGCAGCCAAGACCTAGCGGACACAGATACGCAGTATTTT.

The V call is TRBV27, the J call TRBJ2-7; D perhaps matches TRBD2 (6 bases). CDR3 size: 13 residues. Per germline, CDR1 MNHEY and CDR2 SMNVEV (reference sequence). V dropped 2 bases and J dropped 5 bases, with 10 bases sitting between them. CDR3 in amino acids: CASSLRERNEQYF. CDR3 bases: TGTGCCAGCAGTTTACGGGAGAGGAACGAGCAGTACTTC.

The gene calls are TRBV29-1 and TRBJ1-1; D ambiguous. Trimming pared 4 bases from V and 1 base from J, leaving 10 bases between. This CDR3 comprises 13 residues. The germline gives CDR1 SQVTM, CDR2 ANQGSEA. CDR3 sequence reads: CSVVNGQNTEAFF. The DNA of the CDR3 is TGCAGCGTTGTGAATGGGCAGAACACTGAAGCTTTCTTT.

The chain employs TRBV30 and TRBJ2-5; TRBD2 matches 8 bases. Losses at the gene ends were 3 bases for V and 5 bases for J; bases not matched to a gene: 11. Germline CDR1 GTSNPN, CDR2 SVGIG (reference sequence). The CDR3 is 15 residues long. For the CDR3, the DNA is TGTGCCTGGAGCTCCGGGACTAGAGGTGTGGAGACCCAGTACTTC. Translating it yields CAWSSGTRGVETQYF. Supplemented by reference TRBV30 and TRBJ2-5, the full variable domain reads SQTIHQWPATLVQPVGSPLSLECTVEGTSNPNLYWYRQAAGRGLQLLFYSVGIGQISSEVPQNLSASRPQDRQFILSSKKLLLSDSGFYLCAWSSGTRGVETQYFGPGTRLLVL.

This clone was observed once. V and J are TRBV5-4 and TRBJ1-1, with D maybe TRBD1 (5 bases). CDR3 length: 15 amino acids. From germline, CDR1 is SGHNT and CDR2 YYREEE (reference sequence). Trimming removed 4 bases at V and 5 bases at J, with 18 bases between. The CDR3 spells CASSRLEVKGTEAFF. The CDR3 region has the DNA TGTGCCAGCAGCCGACTGGAAGTGAAGGGGACTGAAGCTTTCTTT. The complete variable domain, with remaining parts taken from reference TRBV5-4 and TRBJ1-1, reads ETGVTQSPTHLIKTRGQQVTLRCSSQSGHNTVSWYQQALGQGPQFIFQYYREEENGRGNFPPRFSGLQFPNYSSELNVNALELDDSALYLCASSRLEVKGTEAFFGQGTRLTVV.